This T cell receptor (beta chain) emerged from a study of CD8 T cells in ankylosing spondylitis (dated by TCRdb to the late 2010s). The study in broad terms: To find TCR variants linked to disease, the study profiled T cell receptor beta repertoires in ankylosing spondylitis patients and healthy donors. The whole study cohort included about a hundred healthy donors and 20 to 25 ankylosing spondylitis patients. Peripheral blood was sampled, and synovial fluid was additionally collected from ankylosing spondylitis patients.

Study-wide findings and limitations: Blood from ankylosing spondylitis patients appeared to be characterized by a TCR beta motif composed of about eight highly homologous amino acid variants. The disease-linked clones showed a CD8+ phenotype and occurred at relatively low frequencies in peripheral blood. According to the report, matched synovial fluid samples from ankylosing spondylitis patients were significantly enriched for the disease-linked clones. Some TCR beta motif variants had previously been reported in synovial fluid and blood of reactive arthritis patients, which suggested common disease-initiation mechanisms.

The CDR1 and CDR2 encoded by the germline V gene are MDHEN and SYDVKM. The CDR3 holds 15 amino acids from the cysteine to the phenylalanine. Just CDR3 DNA is preserved here, 45 bases in frame from base 1. Clipping removes 1 base from V and 6 bases from J, with 6 as the unmatched junction base count. The sample holds many counts of this clonotype. Its binding antigen is unknown. Per-nucleotide qualities are absent, and no much larger clonotype sits a single base away. TCRdb lists the instrument as Illumina HiSeq 2500. Quantitative 5'-RACE with molecular barcodes was the method used to prepare the TCR beta libraries. As for the authors' bioinformatics: To identify disease-linked TCR variants, a new computational method was used, one built on a probabilistic model of VDJ rearrangement. TCRdb reworked the public reads: Q25 trimming with fastp, MiXCR clone assembly, productive beta chains retained. One record per CDR3 amino acid sequence lists the most common genes and DNA. In this record, the V and J calls reflect TCRdb's handling and not the investigators' own analysis. In this sample the table shows some 240,000 distinct CDR3 sequences, around 7.9% of which occur a single time. 12% to 15% of the sample comes from the top ten.

The TCR originated in a male donor with ankylosing spondylitis. Sequenced sample: blood, either unsorted or a sorted T cell fraction (not recorded which). The rearrangement joined TRBV28 to TRBJ2-3, with 8 junctional bases fitting TRBD2. The nucleotide sequence reads TGTGCCAGCAGTTTATACGGGAGGGCCACGGATACGCAGTATTTT. This codes for CASSLYGRATDTQYF.